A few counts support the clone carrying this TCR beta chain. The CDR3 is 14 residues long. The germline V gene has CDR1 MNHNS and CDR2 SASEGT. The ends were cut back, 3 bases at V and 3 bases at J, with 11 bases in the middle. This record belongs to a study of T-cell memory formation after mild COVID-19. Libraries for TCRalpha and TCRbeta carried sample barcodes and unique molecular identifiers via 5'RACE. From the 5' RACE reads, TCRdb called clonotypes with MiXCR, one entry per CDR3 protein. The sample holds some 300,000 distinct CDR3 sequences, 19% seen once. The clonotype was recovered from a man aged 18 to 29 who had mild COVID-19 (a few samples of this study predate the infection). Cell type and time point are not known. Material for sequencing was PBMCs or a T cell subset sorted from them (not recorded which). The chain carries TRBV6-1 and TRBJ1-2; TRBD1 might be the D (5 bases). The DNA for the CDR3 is TGTGCCAGCAGTGAGGGAGGGGACGACTATGGCTACACCTTC. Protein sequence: CASSEGGDDYGYTF.